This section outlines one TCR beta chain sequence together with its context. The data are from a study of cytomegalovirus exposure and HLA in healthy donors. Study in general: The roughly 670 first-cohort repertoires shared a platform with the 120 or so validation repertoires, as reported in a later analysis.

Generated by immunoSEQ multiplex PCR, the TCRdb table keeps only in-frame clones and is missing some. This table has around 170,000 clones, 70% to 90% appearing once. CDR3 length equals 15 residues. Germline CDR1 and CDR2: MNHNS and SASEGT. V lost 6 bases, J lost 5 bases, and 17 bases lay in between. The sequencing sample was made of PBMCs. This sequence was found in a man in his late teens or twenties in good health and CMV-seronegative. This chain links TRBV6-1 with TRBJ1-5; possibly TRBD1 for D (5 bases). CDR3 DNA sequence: TGTGCCAGCAGACCTCTTGGGGAAGGGGATCAGCCCCAGCATTTT. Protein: CASRPLGEGDQPQHF.